Each of the 4 T cell receptor beta chains below was sequenced from the same sample in a study of tumor-infiltrating lymphocytes in oesophageal squamous cell carcinoma. TCRdb ran MiXCR on the PCR reads and lists one entry per CDR3 protein. The sample includes 14,000 or so distinct CDR3 sequences, around 46% seen only once; the top ten take 15% to 20%. Sequencing was done on a sample of esophageal tumor tissue. These receptors were taken from a male donor with esophageal squamous cell carcinoma.

This clonotype appeared a few times. The missing conserved phenylalanine or tryptophan at the end of this CDR3 makes a read error likely. The DNA is left out, because the CDR3 cannot be placed on it with certainty; the CDR3 is given as TCRdb lists it. V usage is TRBV7-9 and J usage is TRBJ1-1; the listed D gene, TRBD1, was not tested against the DNA. Germline V lookup: CDR1 SEHNR, CDR2 FQNEAQ (reference sequence). The CDR3 comprises 17 residues, both ends counted. CDR3 residues: CASSSGTGIYNEQFFGP.

The V gene is TRBV5-1, the J gene TRBJ1-1, with D perhaps matching TRBD1 (5 bases). TRBJ2-2 matches the DNA end more closely, so the J call is doubtful. CDR1 is SGHRS and CDR2 is YFSETQ in the germline V gene. The CDR3 has 15 amino acids. The CDR3, as DNA: TGCGCCAGCAGCTTGGCTGGGGCTAAAACCGGGGAGCTGTTTTTT. Its translation: CASSLAGAKTGELFF.

As for this clonotype: It is likely a read error, because the conserved phenylalanine at the end of the CDR3 is missing. It is unclear where the CDR3 begins or ends on the DNA, so no DNA is shown, and the CDR3 is as TCRdb lists it. The chain employs TRBV7-6 and TRBJ2-1. Per germline, CDR1 SGHVS and CDR2 FNYEAQ. The CDR3 length is 14 residues, termini included. The CDR3 loop is CASSPNTYGYTFGS.

The chain carries TRBV15 and TRBJ2-7, with 8 bases fitting TRBD1. The DNA end favors TRBJ2-5, so the J call may be wrong. The CDR3 contains 13 residues. Germline CDR1 LNHNV, CDR2 YYDKDF (reference sequence). The CDR3: CATSITGGETQYF. The CDR3 DNA reads TGTGCCACCAGCATCACAGGGGGGGAGACCCAGTACTTC.